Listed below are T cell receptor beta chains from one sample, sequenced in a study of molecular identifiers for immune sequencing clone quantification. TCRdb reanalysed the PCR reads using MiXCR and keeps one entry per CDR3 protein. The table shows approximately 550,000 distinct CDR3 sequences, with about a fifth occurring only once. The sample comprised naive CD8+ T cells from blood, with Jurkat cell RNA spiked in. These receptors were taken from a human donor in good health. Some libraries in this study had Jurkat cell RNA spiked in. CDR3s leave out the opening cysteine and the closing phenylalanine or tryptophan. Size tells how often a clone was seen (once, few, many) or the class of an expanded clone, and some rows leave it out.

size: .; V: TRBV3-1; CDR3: ASSHTQLQGAKETQY
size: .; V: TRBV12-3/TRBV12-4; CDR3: ASSSRSDTDTQY
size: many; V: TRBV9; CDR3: ASSGGSRPPGTDTQY
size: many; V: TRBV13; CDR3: ASSWEAGELF
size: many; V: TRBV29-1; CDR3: SVAGPVSYEQY
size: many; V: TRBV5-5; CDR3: ASSLSGTVYEQY
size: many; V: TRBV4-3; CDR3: ASSQDSRVYGYT
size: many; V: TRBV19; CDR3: ASSTGRGNQPQH
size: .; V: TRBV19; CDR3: ASSVVQEETQY
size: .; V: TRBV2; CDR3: ASSEPYEQY
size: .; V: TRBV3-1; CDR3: ASSQVTGAPADTQY
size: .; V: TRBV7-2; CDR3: ASSRSSIFSYEQY
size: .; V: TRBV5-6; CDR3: ASRAWAGEETQY
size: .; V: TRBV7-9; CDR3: ASSLGGHTDTQY
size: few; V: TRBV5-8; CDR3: ASSLVVASGGLVPETQY
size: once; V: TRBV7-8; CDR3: ASSLRAGGQYNEQF
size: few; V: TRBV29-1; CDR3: SVEDTSGGWDTQY
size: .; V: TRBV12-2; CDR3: ASRLRGGVISTDTQY
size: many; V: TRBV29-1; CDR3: SVCSSGSPYNEQF
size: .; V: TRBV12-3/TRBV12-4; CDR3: ASSPSVGTLNTIY
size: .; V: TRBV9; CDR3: ASSVSWFDTEAF
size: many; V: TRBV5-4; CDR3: ASSTGTSGSGDTQY
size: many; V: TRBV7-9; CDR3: ASSQAGTPSSYEQY
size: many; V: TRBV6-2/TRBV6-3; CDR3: ASSETGYTEAF
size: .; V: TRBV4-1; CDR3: ASSHRTGAQPQH